This section outlines one T cell receptor (beta chain) sequence together with its context. Trimming cost V 6 bases and J 6 bases; bases outside gene matches: 7. This CDR3 has 14 residues. The TCR alpha and TCR beta cDNA libraries, bearing sample barcodes and UMIs, were generated by 5'RACE using constant-segment primers. A single record per CDR3 protein comes from TCRdb applying MiXCR to the 5' RACE reads. The sample holds over 350,000 distinct CDR3 sequences, roughly 24% seen once. This sample was included in a study of T-cell memory formation after mild COVID-19. Sequencing was done on a sample of PBMCs or a T cell subset sorted from them (not recorded which). This receptor was identified in an adult woman who had mild COVID-19 (a few samples of this study predate the infection). Cell type and time point are not known. The chain carries TRBV12-3 or TRBV12-4 and TRBJ2-1, with TRBD1 matching over 8 bases. CDR3 loop: CASSLSGTGNEQFF. CDR3 bases: TGTGCCAGCAGCTTATCCGGGACAGGCAATGAGCAGTTCTTC.